These T cell receptor beta chains were read from a single sample in a study of T cells in Graves' hyperthyroidism and ophthalmopathy. A single record per CDR3 protein comes from TCRdb applying MiXCR to the multiplex PCR reads. The profile shows approximately 610,000 distinct CDR3 sequences, 14% to 15% of them singletons. Sequenced sample: blood. These receptors came from a woman aged 40 to 49 with Graves' ophthalmopathy. CDR3s include the opening cysteine and the closing phenylalanine or tryptophan. The order of the fields is V gene, clone size, J gene, D gene, CDR3 DNA, CDR3 protein. The D gene is left open where the match is weak. Clone size is shown for a subset of rows, as once, few, many or a class of expanded clone.

V gene: TRBV28; clone size: NA; J gene: TRBJ2-5; D gene: TRBD2; CDR3 DNA: TGTGCCAGCAAGGGGCTAGCGGGAGTGAAGACCCAGTACTTC; CDR3 protein: CASKGLAGVKTQYF
V gene: TRBV27; clone size: many; J gene: TRBJ2-7; D gene: TRBD1; CDR3 DNA: TGTGCCAGCAGTTTGCGGGACAGGGGGAACGAGCAGTACTTC; CDR3 protein: CASSLRDRGNEQYF
V gene: TRBV24-1; clone size: NA; J gene: TRBJ2-3; D gene: TRBD2; CDR3 DNA: TGTGCCACCAGGGCACTAGCGGGAAATACGCAGTATTTT; CDR3 protein: CATRALAGNTQYF
V gene: TRBV6-4; clone size: many; J gene: TRBJ1-2; D gene: NA; CDR3 DNA: TGTGCCAGCAGTGACTCGGAGGGTGAGGTTTCGGGCTACACCTTC; CDR3 protein: CASSDSEGEVSGYTF
V gene: TRBV30; clone size: NA; J gene: TRBJ1-2; D gene: NA; CDR3 DNA: TGTGCCTGGAGTGTATGGGTTAACTATGGCTACACCTTC; CDR3 protein: CAWSVWVNYGYTF
V gene: TRBV7-9; clone size: many; J gene: TRBJ2-5; D gene: NA; CDR3 DNA: TGTGCCAGCAGCTTAGGAGGGGAACAGACCCAGTACTTC; CDR3 protein: CASSLGGEQTQYF
V gene: TRBV6-5; clone size: NA; J gene: TRBJ1-5; D gene: NA; CDR3 DNA: TGTGCCAGCAGTTACTCCCCTAGCAATCAGCCCCAGCATTTT; CDR3 protein: CASSYSPSNQPQHF
V gene: TRBV7-9; clone size: few; J gene: TRBJ1-1; D gene: TRBD1; CDR3 DNA: TGTGCCAGCAGCTTCTCCTACAGGGGCACTGAAGCTTTCTTT; CDR3 protein: CASSFSYRGTEAFF
V gene: TRBV24-1; clone size: many; J gene: TRBJ2-5; D gene: NA; CDR3 DNA: TGTGCCACCAGTGATTTAGACGGTCAAGAGACCCAGTACTTC; CDR3 protein: CATSDLDGQETQYF
V gene: TRBV12-3/TRBV12-4; clone size: many; J gene: TRBJ2-2; D gene: NA; CDR3 DNA: TGTGCCAGCATTCCGAACACCGGGGAGCTGTTTTTT; CDR3 protein: CASIPNTGELFF
V gene: TRBV4-1; clone size: many; J gene: TRBJ2-7; D gene: TRBD1; CDR3 DNA: TGCGCCAGCAGCCCCCGTTGGACAGGGGAACTCTACGAGCAGTACTTC; CDR3 protein: CASSPRWTGELYEQYF
V gene: TRBV30; clone size: many; J gene: TRBJ2-2; D gene: NA; CDR3 DNA: TGTGCCTGGACCGAACTAGTTTCTACCGGGGAGCTGTTTTTT; CDR3 protein: CAWTELVSTGELFF
V gene: TRBV3-1; clone size: few; J gene: TRBJ2-5; D gene: NA; CDR3 DNA: TGTGCCAGCAGCCCCAGCTCGGGGGCAGGAGAGACCCAGTACTTC; CDR3 protein: CASSPSSGAGETQYF
V gene: TRBV14; clone size: many; J gene: TRBJ2-5; D gene: TRBD2; CDR3 DNA: TGTGCCAGCAGCCCCCGTGGACTAGCGGGAACAGAGACCCAGTACTTC; CDR3 protein: CASSPRGLAGTETQYF
V gene: TRBV6-1; clone size: few; J gene: TRBJ2-7; D gene: NA; CDR3 DNA: TGTGCCAGCGAAGGGCCTCCTTCGTACTACGAGCAGTACTTC; CDR3 protein: CASEGPPSYYEQYF
V gene: TRBV7-9; clone size: many; J gene: TRBJ2-7; D gene: NA; CDR3 DNA: TGTGCCAGCAGCTTAGAGCGGAAGCCCGCTGAGCAGTACTTC; CDR3 protein: CASSLERKPAEQYF
V gene: TRBV7-9; clone size: many; J gene: TRBJ1-2; D gene: NA; CDR3 DNA: TGTGCCGGAAAGGGGGGGATAAACTATGGCTACACCTTC; CDR3 protein: CAGKGGINYGYTF
V gene: TRBV28; clone size: many; J gene: TRBJ2-2; D gene: NA; CDR3 DNA: TGTGCCAGCAGCTCCCTGGCTAAGGGGGAGCTGTTTTTT; CDR3 protein: CASSSLAKGELFF
V gene: TRBV19; clone size: many; J gene: TRBJ2-5; D gene: NA; CDR3 DNA: TGTGCCAGTACCCCCGACAATTCAGAGACCCAGTACTTC; CDR3 protein: CASTPDNSETQYF
V gene: TRBV19; clone size: NA; J gene: TRBJ2-3; D gene: NA; CDR3 DNA: TGTGCCAGTAGTATTAGAGCAGATACGCAGTATTTT; CDR3 protein: CASSIRADTQYF
V gene: TRBV20-1; clone size: many; J gene: TRBJ2-4; D gene: TRBD1; CDR3 DNA: TGCAGTGCGCCGGGACAGAACAAAAACATTCAGTACTTC; CDR3 protein: CSAPGQNKNIQYF
V gene: TRBV2; clone size: NA; J gene: TRBJ2-7; D gene: NA; CDR3 DNA: TGTGCCAGCAGCCAACAGGGTTCAACCTACGAGCAGTACTTC; CDR3 protein: CASSQQGSTYEQYF
V gene: TRBV9; clone size: many; J gene: TRBJ1-1; D gene: NA; CDR3 DNA: TGTGCCAGCAGCGTAGGGTACGTCGGGGGGTACACTGAAGCTTTCTTT; CDR3 protein: CASSVGYVGGYTEAFF
V gene: TRBV6-1; clone size: many; J gene: TRBJ2-5; D gene: NA; CDR3 DNA: TGTGCCACCTTACTAGCAGAGTACCAAGAGACCCAGTACTTC; CDR3 protein: CATLLAEYQETQYF
V gene: TRBV19; clone size: NA; J gene: TRBJ2-7; D gene: TRBD1; CDR3 DNA: TGTGCCAGTAGTCCGGCGGACAGGGGGCTGTCCTACGAGCAGTACTTC; CDR3 protein: CASSPADRGLSYEQYF
V gene: TRBV6-5; clone size: few; J gene: TRBJ1-6; D gene: NA; CDR3 DNA: TGTGCCAGCAGTTCCGTCCCCCGGGATTCACCCCTCCACTTT; CDR3 protein: CASSSVPRDSPLHF
V gene: TRBV11-2; clone size: many; J gene: TRBJ2-7; D gene: TRBD2; CDR3 DNA: TGTGCCAGCAGTCAGGAAGCTAGCGGCTGGAGAGGCGAGCAGTACTTC; CDR3 protein: CASSQEASGWRGEQYF
V gene: TRBV28; clone size: NA; J gene: TRBJ2-7; D gene: TRBD2; CDR3 DNA: TGTGCCAGCAGGACGGCGGGAGCTCACCTCTACGAGCAGTACTTC; CDR3 protein: CASRTAGAHLYEQYF
V gene: TRBV5-1; clone size: few; J gene: TRBJ1-3; D gene: NA; CDR3 DNA: TGCGCCAGCAGCAAGGACTCTGGAAACACCATATATTTT; CDR3 protein: CASSKDSGNTIYF
V gene: TRBV6-5; clone size: many; J gene: TRBJ1-3; D gene: NA; CDR3 DNA: TGTGCCAGCAGTTACTCCTCCCCACCGACGGGAAACACCATATATTTT; CDR3 protein: CASSYSSPPTGNTIYF
V gene: TRBV28; clone size: many; J gene: TRBJ2-7; D gene: NA; CDR3 DNA: TGTGCCAGCAGTGGGCATGGAATTTACTCCTACGAGCAGTACTTC; CDR3 protein: CASSGHGIYSYEQYF
V gene: TRBV28; clone size: many; J gene: TRBJ2-7; D gene: NA; CDR3 DNA: TGTGCCAGCAGTTTACTGTCCCATTACGAGCAGTACTTC; CDR3 protein: CASSLLSHYEQYF
V gene: TRBV18; clone size: NA; J gene: TRBJ2-6; D gene: TRBD1; CDR3 DNA: TGTGCCAGCTCACGAACGGACAGGACGCCCTCTGGGGCCAACGTCCTGACTTTC; CDR3 protein: CASSRTDRTPSGANVLTF
V gene: TRBV11-2; clone size: many; J gene: TRBJ2-4; D gene: NA; CDR3 DNA: TGTGCCAGCAGCTTAGGGGCCGTACTGTACTTC; CDR3 protein: CASSLGAVLYF
V gene: TRBV18; clone size: NA; J gene: TRBJ2-7; D gene: TRBD2; CDR3 DNA: TGTGCCAGCTCACCTGGGACTAGCGGCCTCTCCTACGAGCAGTACTTC; CDR3 protein: CASSPGTSGLSYEQYF
V gene: TRBV29-1; clone size: many; J gene: TRBJ2-7; D gene: NA; CDR3 DNA: TGCAGCGTTGGAAATGGAGCCTACGAGCAGTACTTC; CDR3 protein: CSVGNGAYEQYF
V gene: TRBV29-1; clone size: few; J gene: TRBJ2-7; D gene: TRBD2; CDR3 DNA: TGCAGCGTAGTCCTAGCGGGGGACGGGGAGCAGTACTTC; CDR3 protein: CSVVLAGDGEQYF
V gene: TRBV6-2/TRBV6-3; clone size: many; J gene: TRBJ2-7; D gene: NA; CDR3 DNA: TGTGCCAGCAGCAAATCCGCAGGCTCCTACGAGCAGTACTTC; CDR3 protein: CASSKSAGSYEQYF
V gene: TRBV25-1; clone size: many; J gene: TRBJ2-7; D gene: TRBD2; CDR3 DNA: TGTGCCAGCAGTGACCCTAGCGGGAGGGCGGGCGAGCAGTACTTC; CDR3 protein: CASSDPSGRAGEQYF
V gene: TRBV6-2/TRBV6-3; clone size: many; J gene: TRBJ2-7; D gene: NA; CDR3 DNA: TGTGCCAGCAGGGGGGCGTCCTCCTACGAGCAGTACTTC; CDR3 protein: CASRGASSYEQYF
V gene: TRBV19; clone size: few; J gene: TRBJ2-7; D gene: TRBD1; CDR3 DNA: TGTGCCAGTAGCCATTGGGACAGCTACGAGCAGTACTTC; CDR3 protein: CASSHWDSYEQYF